The entry below describes one T cell receptor (beta chain). Its antigen is as yet unknown. The data originate from a study of T cells in Graves' hyperthyroidism and ophthalmopathy. Overall study context: Any treatment followed the collection of peripheral blood at initial diagnosis. General study results and limits: Progression to ophthalmopathy was predicted a median of about six months early. The majority of expanded thyroid clonotypes above 0.001 also appeared in blood.

Source material for PBMCs was more than 9.5 ml fresh peripheral blood. The CDR3 has 16 residues. Germline lookup yields CDR1 MNHEY and CDR2 SVGAGI. The ends were cut back, 0 bases at V and 8 bases at J, with 16 bases in the middle. Researchers amplified the TCR beta CDR3 regions from RNA transcripts. TCR CDR3 regions were first amplified by RT-PCR with HTBI primers. Via MiXCR, TCRdb re-called the multiplex PCR reads, giving one row per CDR3 protein. This sample has hundreds of thousands of distinct CDR3 sequences, with 14% found just once. The sequence was obtained from a woman aged 18-29 years with Graves' hyperthyroidism. The specimen was blood. The chain has TRBV6-5 and TRBJ1-4; D possibly corresponds to TRBD1 (5 bases). This chain's CDR3 is CASSYSGLVRREKLFF. In DNA, the CDR3 is TGTGCCAGCAGTTACTCGGGGCTTGTCCGTAGAGAAAAACTGTTTTTT.